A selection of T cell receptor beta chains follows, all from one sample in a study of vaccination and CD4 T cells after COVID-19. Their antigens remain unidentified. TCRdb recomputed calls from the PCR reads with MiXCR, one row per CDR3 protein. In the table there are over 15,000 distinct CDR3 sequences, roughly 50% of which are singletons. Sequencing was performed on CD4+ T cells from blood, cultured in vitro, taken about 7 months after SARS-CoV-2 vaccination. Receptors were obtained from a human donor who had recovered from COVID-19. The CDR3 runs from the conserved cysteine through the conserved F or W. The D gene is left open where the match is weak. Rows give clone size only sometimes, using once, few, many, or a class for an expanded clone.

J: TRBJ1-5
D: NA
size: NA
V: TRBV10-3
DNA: TGTGCCATCAGTGAGTCTGGGAATCAGCCCCAGCATTTT
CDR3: CAISESGNQPQHF

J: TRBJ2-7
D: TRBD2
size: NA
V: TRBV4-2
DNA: TGTGCCAGCAGCCAAGAGACTAGCGGGAAGTACGAGCAGTACTTC
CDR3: CASSQETSGKYEQYF

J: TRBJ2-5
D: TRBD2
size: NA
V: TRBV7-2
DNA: TGTGCCAGCAGCCCAGTAGGGTGGGGGGAGGGGACCCAGTACTTC
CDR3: CASSPVGWGEGTQYF

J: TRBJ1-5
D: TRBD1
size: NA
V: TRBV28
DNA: TGTGCCAGCAGTTTAGGGTCCAGGGGGCGATATCAGCCCCAGCATTTT
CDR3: CASSLGSRGRYQPQHF

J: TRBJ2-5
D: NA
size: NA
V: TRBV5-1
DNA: TGCGCCAGCAGCTTGGTGTCCGGGGCGGACCAAGAGACCCAGTACTTC
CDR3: CASSLVSGADQETQYF

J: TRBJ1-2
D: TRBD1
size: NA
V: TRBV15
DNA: TGTGCCACCAGCAGGGGGGACAGGGTCTATGGCTACACCTTC
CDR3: CATSRGDRVYGYTF

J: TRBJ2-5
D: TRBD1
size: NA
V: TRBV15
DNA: TGTGCCACCAGCAGGGGGGACAGGGAAGAGACCCAGTACTTC
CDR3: CATSRGDREETQYF

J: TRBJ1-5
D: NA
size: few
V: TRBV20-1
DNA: TGCAGTGCTAGGGACGGGAATCAGCCCCAGCATTTT
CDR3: CSARDGNQPQHF

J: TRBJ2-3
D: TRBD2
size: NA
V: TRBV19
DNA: TGTGCCAGTAGTCGGACTAGCGGTCTTAACACAGATACGCAGTATTTT
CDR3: CASSRTSGLNTDTQYF

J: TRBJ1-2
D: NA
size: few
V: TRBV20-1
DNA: TGCAGTGCTACTAGAGGCTCCCGTGGTGGCTACACCTTC
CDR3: CSATRGSRGGYTF

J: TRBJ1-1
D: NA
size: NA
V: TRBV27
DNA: TGTGCCAGCAGTTTAAGGGGGTCCACTGAAGCTTTCTTT
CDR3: CASSLRGSTEAFF

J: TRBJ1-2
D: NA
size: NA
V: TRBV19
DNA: TGTGCCAGTACAGGGCTGTATGGCTACACCTTC
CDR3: CASTGLYGYTF

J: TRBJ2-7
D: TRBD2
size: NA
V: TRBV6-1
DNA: TGTGCCAGCAGGAAGGAGTCGCGGGGGGGCAGTCTAGTATACGAGCAGTACTTC
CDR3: CASRKESRGGSLVYEQYF

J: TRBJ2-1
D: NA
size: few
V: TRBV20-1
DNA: TGCAGTGCTAGATTGATCGGGGCAAAAGGGCAGTTCTTC
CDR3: CSARLIGAKGQFF

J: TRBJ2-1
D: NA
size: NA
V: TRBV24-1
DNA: TGTGCCACCAGTGACCACGGTAGTTTTGCCTATGAGCAGTTCTTC
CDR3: CATSDHGSFAYEQFF

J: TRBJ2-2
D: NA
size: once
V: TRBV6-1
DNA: TGTGCCAGCAGGAAGGACTGGAACACCGGGGAGCTGTTTTTT
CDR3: CASRKDWNTGELFF

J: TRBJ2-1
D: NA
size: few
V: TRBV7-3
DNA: TGTGCCAGCAGCTTAGCCCCAGGTTTTGATAATGAGCAGTTCTTC
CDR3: CASSLAPGFDNEQFF

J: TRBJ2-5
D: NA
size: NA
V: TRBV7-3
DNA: TGTGCCAGCAGCTCGCCGGGAGAGGAGGCGAGGGGGACCCAGTACTTC
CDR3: CASSSPGEEARGTQYF

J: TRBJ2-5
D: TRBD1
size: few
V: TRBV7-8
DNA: TGTGCCAGCAGCTCGAGACAGGGGCGTTGGGAGACCCAGTACTTC
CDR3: CASSSRQGRWETQYF

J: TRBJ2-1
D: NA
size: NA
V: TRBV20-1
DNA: TGCAGTGCTAGAGATCCGGCTGTTGGGGTGAATGAGCAGTTCTTC
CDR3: CSARDPAVGVNEQFF

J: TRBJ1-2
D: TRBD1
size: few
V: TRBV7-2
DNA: TGTGCCAGCAGCTCATACAGGGGTGGCTATGGCTACACCTTC
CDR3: CASSSYRGGYGYTF

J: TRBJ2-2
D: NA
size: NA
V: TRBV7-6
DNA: TGTGCCAGCAGCTTAAGCTTGCCCGGGGAGCTGTTTTTT
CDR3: CASSLSLPGELFF